This T cell receptor beta chain was recorded in a study of cytomegalovirus exposure and HLA in healthy donors. Regarding the study as a whole: Researchers had no immune exposure information except CMV serostatus available. Later analysis suggested most CMV-associated TCR beta chains were HLA-restricted. Some segments of the V type, notably TRBV6-2 and TRBV6-3, were excluded as indistinguishable. While the bulk of TCR sequences proved rare, some public TCRs turned up in many donors.

In this sample, this clone turned up once. Its antigen remains unidentified. PCR primers comprised 60 Vbeta and 13 Jbeta primers. This table comes from immunoSEQ multiplex PCR, and its TCRdb copy is limited to in-frame clones, with some not included. The top ten hold over 4% of the sample, which has about 190,000 clones, more than 70% seen once. The CDR3 contains 14 residues. The ends lost 6 bases at V and 2 bases at J; junction bases unmatched: 7. From germline, CDR1 is SGHRS and CDR2 YFSETQ. The sample comprised PBMCs. The TCR originated in a young man in good health and CMV-seropositive. The chain has TRBV5-1 and TRBJ2-5; 7 nucleotides align to TRBD2. The CDR3 nucleotides are TGCGCCAGCAAAGAAGCGGGGTGGCAAGAGACCCAGTACTTC. Its translation: CASKEAGWQETQYF.